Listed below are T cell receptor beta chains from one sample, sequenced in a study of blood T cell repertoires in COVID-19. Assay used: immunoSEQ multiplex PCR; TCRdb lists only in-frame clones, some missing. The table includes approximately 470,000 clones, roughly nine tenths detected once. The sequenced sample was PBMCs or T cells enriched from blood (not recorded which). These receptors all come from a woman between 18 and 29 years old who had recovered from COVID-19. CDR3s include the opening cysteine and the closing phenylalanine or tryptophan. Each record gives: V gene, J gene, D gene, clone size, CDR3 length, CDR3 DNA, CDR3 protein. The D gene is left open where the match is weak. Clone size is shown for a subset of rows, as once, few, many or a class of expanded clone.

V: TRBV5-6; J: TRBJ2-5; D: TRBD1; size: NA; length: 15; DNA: TGTGCCAGCAGCGCCTTTTTGGACAGGAAAGAGACCCAGTACTTC; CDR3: CASSAFLDRKETQYF
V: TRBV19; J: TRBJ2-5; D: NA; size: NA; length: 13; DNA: TGTGCCAGTAGTAGGGCAGATCGAGAGACCCAGTACTTC; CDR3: CASSRADRETQYF
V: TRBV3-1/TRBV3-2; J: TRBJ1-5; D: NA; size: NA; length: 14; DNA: TGTGCCAGCAGCCAAGATCGTCAGAATCAGCCCCAGCATTTT; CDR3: CASSQDRQNQPQHF
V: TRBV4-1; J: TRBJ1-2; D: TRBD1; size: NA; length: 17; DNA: TGCGCCAGCAGCCAAGATGAGGGCAGGGGGCGTGCAGGTGGCTACACCTTC; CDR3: CASSQDEGRGRAGGYTF
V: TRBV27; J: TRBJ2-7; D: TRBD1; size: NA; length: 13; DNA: TGTGCCAGCAGTCGGGACAGGGATTACGAGCAGTACTTC; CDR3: CASSRDRDYEQYF
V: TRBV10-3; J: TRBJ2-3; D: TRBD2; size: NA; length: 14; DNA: TGTGCCACCAGGGCGGGACTAGCAATAGATACGCAGTATTTT; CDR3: CATRAGLAIDTQYF
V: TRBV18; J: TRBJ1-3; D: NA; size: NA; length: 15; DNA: TGTGCCAGCTCACCGACAGTAAGCTCTGGAAACACCATATATTTT; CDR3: CASSPTVSSGNTIYF
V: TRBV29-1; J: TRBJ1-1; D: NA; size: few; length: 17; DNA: TGCAGCGTTGTGGGGACGGGAGCAGGGAATGGTATCACTGAAGCTTTCTTT; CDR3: CSVVGTGAGNGITEAFF
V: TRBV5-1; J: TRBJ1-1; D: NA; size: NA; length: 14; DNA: TGCGCCAGCATGGAGGACCCCATGAACACTGAAGCTTTCTTT; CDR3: CASMEDPMNTEAFF
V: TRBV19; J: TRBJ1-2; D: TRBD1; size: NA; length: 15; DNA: TGTGCCAGTAGTATCTCACCTACAGGGGTCTATGGCTACACCTTC; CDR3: CASSISPTGVYGYTF
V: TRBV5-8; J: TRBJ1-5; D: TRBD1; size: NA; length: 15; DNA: TGTGCCAGCAGCTTGGAGGGGGCTCAGTACCAGCCCCAGCATTTT; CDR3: CASSLEGAQYQPQHF
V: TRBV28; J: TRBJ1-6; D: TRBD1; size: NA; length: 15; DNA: TGTGCCAGCACCCCAATCGACAGGGTTTCATCACCCCTCCACTTT; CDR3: CASTPIDRVSSPLHF
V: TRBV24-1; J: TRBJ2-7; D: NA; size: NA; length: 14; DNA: TGTGCCACCTTGGTCCGGGTTTGGCGGAACGAGCAGTACTTC; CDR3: CATLVRVWRNEQYF
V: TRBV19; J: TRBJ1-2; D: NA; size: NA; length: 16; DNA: TGTGCCAGTTTAAGGGGCGCTACGCAAGCTAACTATGGCTACACCTTC; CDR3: CASLRGATQANYGYTF
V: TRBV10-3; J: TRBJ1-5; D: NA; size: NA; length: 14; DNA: TGTGCCATCAGTTCGGACAGCTGGAATCAGCCCCAGCATTTT; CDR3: CAISSDSWNQPQHF
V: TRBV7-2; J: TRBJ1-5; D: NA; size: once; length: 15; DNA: TGTGCCAGCAGCTATCGGGGGGGCGGTGATCAGCCCCAGCATTTT; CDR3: CASSYRGGGDQPQHF
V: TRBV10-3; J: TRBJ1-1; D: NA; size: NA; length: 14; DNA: TGTGCCGTGGCACAGGACCCACGAGACACTGAAGCTTTCTTT; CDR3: CAVAQDPRDTEAFF
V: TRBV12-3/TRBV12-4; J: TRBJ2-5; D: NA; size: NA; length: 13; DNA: TGTGCCAGCAGTCTGGGGCAGGGGGAGACCCAGTACTTC; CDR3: CASSLGQGETQYF
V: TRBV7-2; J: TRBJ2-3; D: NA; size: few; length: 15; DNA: TGTGCCAGCAGCTTCTCTAGCGTCAGGACAGATACGCAGTATTTT; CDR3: CASSFSSVRTDTQYF
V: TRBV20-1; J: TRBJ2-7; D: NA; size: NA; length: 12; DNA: TGCAGTGCTAGTCGGGATACCTACGAGCAGTACTTC; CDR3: CSASRDTYEQYF
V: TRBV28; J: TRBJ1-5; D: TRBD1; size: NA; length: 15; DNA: TGTGCCAGCAGTCCAGGGGGCGGACGCAATCAGCCCCAGCATTTT; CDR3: CASSPGGGRNQPQHF
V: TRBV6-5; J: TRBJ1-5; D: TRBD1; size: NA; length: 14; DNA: TGTGCCAGTGGGACAGGGGTAGAGTATCAGCCCCAGCATTTT; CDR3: CASGTGVEYQPQHF
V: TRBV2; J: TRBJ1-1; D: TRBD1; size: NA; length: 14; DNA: TGTGCCACTTCTCGGGACAGGGTAAACACTGAAGCTTTCTTT; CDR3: CATSRDRVNTEAFF
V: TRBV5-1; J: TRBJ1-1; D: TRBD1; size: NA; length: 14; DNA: TGCGCCAGCAGCTTGAGTCAGGGGGTAACTGAAGCTTTCTTT; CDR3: CASSLSQGVTEAFF
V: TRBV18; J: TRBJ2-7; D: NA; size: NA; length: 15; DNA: TGTGCCAGCTCACCAAACGGAGGGATAGGGGTCGAGCAGTACTTC; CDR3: CASSPNGGIGVEQYF
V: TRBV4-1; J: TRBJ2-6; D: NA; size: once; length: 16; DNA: TGCGCCAGCAGCCAAGATACCGGAGCTGGGGCCAACGTCCTGACTTTC; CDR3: CASSQDTGAGANVLTF
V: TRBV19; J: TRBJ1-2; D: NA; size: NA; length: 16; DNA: TGTGCCAGTAGTGCCGTTATGCAGAATCTTAACTATGGCTACACCTTC; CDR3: CASSAVMQNLNYGYTF
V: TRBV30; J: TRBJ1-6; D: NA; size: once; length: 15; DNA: TGTGCCTGGAGTATCAGGTCAACCTATAATTCACCCCTCCACTTT; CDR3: CAWSIRSTYNSPLHF
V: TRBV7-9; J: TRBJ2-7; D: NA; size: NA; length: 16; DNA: TGTGCCAGCAGCTCCTCTTCTCGGACAGCGAGCTACGAGCAGTACTTC; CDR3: CASSSSSRTASYEQYF
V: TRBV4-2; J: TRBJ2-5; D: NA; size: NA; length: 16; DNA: TGTGCCAGCAGCCAAGATTTGCGGGGTTCCCAAGAGACCCAGTACTTC; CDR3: CASSQDLRGSQETQYF
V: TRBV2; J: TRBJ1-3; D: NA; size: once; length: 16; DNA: TGTGCCAGCAGGGTAAATACAGGCACCTCTGGAAACACCATATATTTT; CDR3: CASRVNTGTSGNTIYF
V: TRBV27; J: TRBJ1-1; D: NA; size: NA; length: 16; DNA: TGTGCCAGCAGTCCATACTACACCTCAGTGAACACTGAAGCTTTCTTT; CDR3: CASSPYYTSVNTEAFF
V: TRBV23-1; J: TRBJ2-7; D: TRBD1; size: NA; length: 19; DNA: TGCGCCAGCAGCCGTCGCCTTTATGACAGGGACACTCTAAATTACGAGCAGTACTTC; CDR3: CASSRRLYDRDTLNYEQYF
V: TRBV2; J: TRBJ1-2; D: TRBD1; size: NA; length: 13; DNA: TGTGCCAGCAGTCCACAGGGGTCGGGCGGCTACACCTTC; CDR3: CASSPQGSGGYTF
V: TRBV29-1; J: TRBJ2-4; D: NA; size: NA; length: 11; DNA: TGCAGCGTTGTTGTAGTGGACATTCAGTACTTC; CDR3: CSVVVVDIQYF
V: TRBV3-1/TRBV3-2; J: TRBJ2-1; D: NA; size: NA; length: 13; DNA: TGTGCCAGCAGTTTCCTCGGGGGGCGGGGGCAGTTCTTC; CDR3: CASSFLGGRGQFF
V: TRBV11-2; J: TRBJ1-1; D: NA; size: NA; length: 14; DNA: TGTGCCAGCAGCTTAGGGGGCGTGAGCACTGAAGCTTTCTTT; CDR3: CASSLGGVSTEAFF
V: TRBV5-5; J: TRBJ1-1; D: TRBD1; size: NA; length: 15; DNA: TGTGCCAGCAGCGGGGACAGGGGGCGGCACACTGAAGCTTTCTTT; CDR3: CASSGDRGRHTEAFF
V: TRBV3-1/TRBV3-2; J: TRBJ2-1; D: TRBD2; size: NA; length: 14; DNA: TGTGCCAGCACTCCACGAGGTGGGGACTATGGGCAGTTCTTC; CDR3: CASTPRGGDYGQFF
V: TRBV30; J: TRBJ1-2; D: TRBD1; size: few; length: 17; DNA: TGTGCCTGGAGTCCCCCTGACAGGGGCACGATTAACTATGGCTACACCTTC; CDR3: CAWSPPDRGTINYGYTF
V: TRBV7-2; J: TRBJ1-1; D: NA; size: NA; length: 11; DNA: TGTGCCAGCAGATTAACAGGGGAAGCTTTCTTT; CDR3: CASRLTGEAFF